This T cell receptor beta chain appears in the sequencing data of a study of regulatory T cells in long-lasting Graves disease. Arm-PCR with iRepertoire HTBI primers amplified the CDR3 regions for these TCR beta libraries. TCRdb independently ran MiXCR on the multiplex PCR reads; one entry per CDR3 protein. The table lists under 450,000 distinct CDR3 sequences, roughly 25% of them singletons. Time point indicated: persistent/refractory GD, antithyroid drugs over 5 years with positive TRAb. The TCR library was made from RNA that had been extracted from PBMCs in TRIzol. V gave up 4 bases and J gave up 1 base, with 8 bases separating them. The CDR3 is 14 residues long. Per the germline V gene, CDR1 is SNHLY and CDR2 is FYNNEI. This clonotype has at least ten counts.

The TCR comes from a woman aged 40 to 50 with Graves disease. The starting material was peripheral blood mononuclear cells (PBMCs), obtained when the disease was refractory, from a patient treated with antithyroid drugs. This sequence joins TRBV2 and TRBJ1-5; tentative D call: TRBD1 (6 bases). Here the CDR3 DNA reads TGTGCCAGCAGTGTTCAGGGGAGCAATCAGCCCCAGCATTTT. Translated: CASSVQGSNQPQHF.